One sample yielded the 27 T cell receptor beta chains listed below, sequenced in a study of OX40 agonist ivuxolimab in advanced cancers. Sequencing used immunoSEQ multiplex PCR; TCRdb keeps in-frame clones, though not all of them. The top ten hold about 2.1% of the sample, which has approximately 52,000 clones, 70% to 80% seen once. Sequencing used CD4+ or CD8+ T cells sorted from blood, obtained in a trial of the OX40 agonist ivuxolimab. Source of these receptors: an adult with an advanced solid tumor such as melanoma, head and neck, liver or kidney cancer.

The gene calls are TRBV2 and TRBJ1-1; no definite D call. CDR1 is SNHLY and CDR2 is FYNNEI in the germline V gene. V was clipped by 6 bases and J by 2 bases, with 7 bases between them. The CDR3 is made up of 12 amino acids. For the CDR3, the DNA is TGTGCCAGCAGAGATAGTAACACTGAAGCTTTCTTT. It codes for CASRDSNTEAFF.

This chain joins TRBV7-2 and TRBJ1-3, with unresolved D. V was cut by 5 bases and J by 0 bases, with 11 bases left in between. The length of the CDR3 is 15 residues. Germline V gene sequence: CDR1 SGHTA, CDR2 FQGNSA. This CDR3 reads CASSPQKLSGNTIYF. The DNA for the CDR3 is TGTGCCAGCAGCCCCCAAAAGCTCTCTGGAAACACCATATATTTT.

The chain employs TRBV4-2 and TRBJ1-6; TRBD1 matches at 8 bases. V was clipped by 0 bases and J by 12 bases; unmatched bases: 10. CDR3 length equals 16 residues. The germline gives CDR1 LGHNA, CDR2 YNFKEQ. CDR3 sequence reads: CASSQDATGASRPLHF. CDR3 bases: TGTGCCAGCAGCCAAGATGCGACAGGGGCCTCGAGACCCCTCCACTTT.

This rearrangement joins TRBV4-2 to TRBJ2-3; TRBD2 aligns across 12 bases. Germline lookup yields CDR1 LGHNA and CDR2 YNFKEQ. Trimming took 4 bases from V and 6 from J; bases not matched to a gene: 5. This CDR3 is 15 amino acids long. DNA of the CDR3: TGTGCCAGCAGCCCCTCTAGCGGGAGGGCGGATACGCAGTATTTT. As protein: CASSPSSGRADTQYF.

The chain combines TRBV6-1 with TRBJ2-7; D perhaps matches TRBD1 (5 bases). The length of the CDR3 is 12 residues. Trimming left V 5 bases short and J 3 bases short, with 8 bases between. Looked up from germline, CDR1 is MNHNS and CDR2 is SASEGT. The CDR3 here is CASSRQLYEQYF. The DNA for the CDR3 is TGTGCCAGCAGTAGACAGCTCTACGAGCAGTACTTC.

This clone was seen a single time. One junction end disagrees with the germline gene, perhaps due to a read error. CDR3 sequence: CASSPGASGVDTRYF. The CDR3, as DNA: TGTGCCAGCTCACCTGGGGCTAGCGGGGTGGATACGCGGTATTTT. The chain couples TRBV18 to TRBJ2-3, with 9 positions matching TRBD2. CDR3 length equals 15 residues. In germline, CDR1 is KGHSH, CDR2 LQKENI.

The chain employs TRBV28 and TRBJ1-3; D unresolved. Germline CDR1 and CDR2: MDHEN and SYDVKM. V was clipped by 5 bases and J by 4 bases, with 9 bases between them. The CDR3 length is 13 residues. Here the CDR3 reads CASSKTLGNTIYF. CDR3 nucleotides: TGTGCCAGCAGTAAAACGTTGGGAAACACCATATATTTT.

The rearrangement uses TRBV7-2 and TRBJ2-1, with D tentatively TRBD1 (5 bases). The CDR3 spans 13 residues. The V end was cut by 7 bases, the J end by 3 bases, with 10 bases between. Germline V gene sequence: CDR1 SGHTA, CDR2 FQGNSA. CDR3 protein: CASTLDSYNEQFF. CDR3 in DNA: TGTGCCAGCACCCTCGACAGCTACAATGAGCAGTTCTTC.

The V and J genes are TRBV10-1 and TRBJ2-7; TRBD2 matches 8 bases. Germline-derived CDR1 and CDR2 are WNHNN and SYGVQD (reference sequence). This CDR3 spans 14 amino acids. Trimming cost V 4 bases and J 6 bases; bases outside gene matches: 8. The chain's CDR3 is CASSVSSGRSEQYF. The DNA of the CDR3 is TGCGCCAGCAGTGTGAGCAGCGGGAGAAGCGAGCAGTACTTC.

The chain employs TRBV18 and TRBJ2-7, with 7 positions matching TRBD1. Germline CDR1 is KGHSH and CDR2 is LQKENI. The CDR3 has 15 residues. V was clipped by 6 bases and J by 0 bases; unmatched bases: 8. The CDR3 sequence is CASSYGTVSSYEQYF. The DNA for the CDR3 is TGTGCCAGCTCGTACGGGACAGTGAGCTCCTACGAGCAGTACTTC.

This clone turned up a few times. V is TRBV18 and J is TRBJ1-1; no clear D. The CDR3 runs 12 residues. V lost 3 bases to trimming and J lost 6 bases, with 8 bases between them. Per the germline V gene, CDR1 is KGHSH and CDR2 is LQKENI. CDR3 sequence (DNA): TGTGCCAGCTCACCGATCGAGGCTGAAGCTTTCTTT. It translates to CASSPIEAEAFF.

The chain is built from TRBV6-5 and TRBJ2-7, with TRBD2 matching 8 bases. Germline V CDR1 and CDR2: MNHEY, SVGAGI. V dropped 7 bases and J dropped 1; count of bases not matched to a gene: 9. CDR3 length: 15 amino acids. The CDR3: CASKGATGGSYEQYF. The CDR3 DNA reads TGTGCCAGCAAGGGTGCGACGGGAGGGTCCTACGAGCAGTACTTC.

The CDR3 DNA reads TGTGCCAGCAGTACGGTGCAGGGTCTGGGCTCACCCCTCCACTTT. Translation gives CASSTVQGLGSPLHF. The V gene is TRBV6-5, the J gene TRBJ1-6; D may be TRBD1 (5 bases). Germline values: CDR1 MNHEY, CDR2 SVGAGI. The CDR3 is made up of 15 amino acids. V dropped 5 bases and J dropped 10 bases, with 18 bases sitting between them.

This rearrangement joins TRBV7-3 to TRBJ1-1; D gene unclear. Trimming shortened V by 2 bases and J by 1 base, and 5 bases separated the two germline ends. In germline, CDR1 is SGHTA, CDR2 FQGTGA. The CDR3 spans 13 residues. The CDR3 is CASSLAENTEAFF. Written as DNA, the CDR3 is TGTGCCAGCAGCTTAGCAGAGAACACTGAAGCTTTCTTT.

The CDR3 reads CASGTDRRNQPQHF. Here the CDR3 DNA reads TGTGCCAGCGGAACGGACAGGAGAAATCAGCCCCAGCATTTT. The chain is built from TRBV6-5 and TRBJ1-5, with 7 bases that match TRBD1. Looked up from germline, CDR1 is MNHEY and CDR2 is SVGAGI. There are 14 residues in the CDR3. The ends lost 8 bases at V and 4 bases at J; junction bases unmatched: 8.

The CDR3 DNA reads TGTGCCAGCAGAGACAGGGTTGAATCTGGAAACACCATATATTTT. This gives the protein CASRDRVESGNTIYF. The genes are TRBV28 and TRBJ1-3; 7 positions match TRBD1. With 6 bases clipped from V and 1 base from J, the junction kept 6 bases outside the gene matches. CDR1 and CDR2 from the germline V gene are MDHEN and SYDVKM. There are 15 residues in the CDR3.

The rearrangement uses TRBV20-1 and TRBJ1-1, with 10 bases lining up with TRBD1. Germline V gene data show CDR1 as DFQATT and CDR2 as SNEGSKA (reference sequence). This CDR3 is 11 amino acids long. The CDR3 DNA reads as TGCAGAGGACAGGGGGGCACTGAAGCTTTCTTT. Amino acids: CRGQGGTEAFF.

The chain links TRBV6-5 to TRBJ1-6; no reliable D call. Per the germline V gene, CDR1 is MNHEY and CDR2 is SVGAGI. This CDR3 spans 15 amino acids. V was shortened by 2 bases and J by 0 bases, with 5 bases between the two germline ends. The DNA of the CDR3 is TGTGCCAGCAGTTACCGAGGCTCCTATAATTCACCCCTCCACTTT. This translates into CASSYRGSYNSPLHF.

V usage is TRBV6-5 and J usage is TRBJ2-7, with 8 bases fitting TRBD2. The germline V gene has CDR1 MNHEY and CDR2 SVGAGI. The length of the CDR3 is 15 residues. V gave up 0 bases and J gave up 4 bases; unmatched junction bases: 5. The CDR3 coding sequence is TGTGCCAGCAGTTACTCCCTAGCGGGTTCGTACGAGCAGTACTTC. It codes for CASSYSLAGSYEQYF.

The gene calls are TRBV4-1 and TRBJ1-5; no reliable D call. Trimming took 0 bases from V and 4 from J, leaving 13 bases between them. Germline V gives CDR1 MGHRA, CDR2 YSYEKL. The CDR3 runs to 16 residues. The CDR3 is CASSQEGQVGNQPQHF. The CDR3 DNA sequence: TGCGCCAGCAGCCAAGAAGGGCAGGTGGGTAATCAGCCCCAGCATTTT.

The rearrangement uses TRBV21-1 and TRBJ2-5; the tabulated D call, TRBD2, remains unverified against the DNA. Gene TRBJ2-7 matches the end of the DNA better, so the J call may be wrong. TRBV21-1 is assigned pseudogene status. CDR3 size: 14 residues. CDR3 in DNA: TGTGCCAGCCGACCTCAAGCGCGGGGCTACGAGCAGTACTTC. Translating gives CASRPQARGYEQYF.

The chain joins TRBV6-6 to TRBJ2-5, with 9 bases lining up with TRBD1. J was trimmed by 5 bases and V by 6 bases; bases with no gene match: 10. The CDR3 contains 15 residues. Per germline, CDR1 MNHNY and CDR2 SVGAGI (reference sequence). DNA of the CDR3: TGTGCCAGCAGAACCGGGACAGGGATTTTGGAGACCCAGTACTTC. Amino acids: CASRTGTGILETQYF.

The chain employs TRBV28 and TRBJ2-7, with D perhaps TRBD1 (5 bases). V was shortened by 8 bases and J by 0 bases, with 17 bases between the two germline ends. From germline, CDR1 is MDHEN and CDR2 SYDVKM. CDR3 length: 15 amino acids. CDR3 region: CASGRTNSFSYEQYF. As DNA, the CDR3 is TGTGCCAGCGGTAGGACAAATTCATTCTCCTACGAGCAGTACTTC.

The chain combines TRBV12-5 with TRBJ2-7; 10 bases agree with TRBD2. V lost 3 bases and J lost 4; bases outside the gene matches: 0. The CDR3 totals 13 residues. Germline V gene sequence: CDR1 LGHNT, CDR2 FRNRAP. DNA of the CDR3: TGTGCTAGTGGTTTAGCGGGAGGGTACGAGCAGTACTTC. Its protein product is CASGLAGGYEQYF.

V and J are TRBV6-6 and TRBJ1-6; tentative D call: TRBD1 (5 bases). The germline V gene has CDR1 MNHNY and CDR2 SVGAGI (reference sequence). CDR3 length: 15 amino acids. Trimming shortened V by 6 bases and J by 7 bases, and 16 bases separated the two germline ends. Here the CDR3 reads CASRPQSGHNSPLHF. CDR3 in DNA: TGTGCCAGCAGACCGCAATCAGGGCACAATTCACCCCTCCACTTT.

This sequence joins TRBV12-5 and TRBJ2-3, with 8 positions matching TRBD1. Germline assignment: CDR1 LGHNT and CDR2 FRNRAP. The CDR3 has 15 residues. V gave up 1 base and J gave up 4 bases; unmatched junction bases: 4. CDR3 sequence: CASGLGTGSSDTQYF. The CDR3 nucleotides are TGTGCTAGTGGTTTGGGGACAGGGAGTTCAGATACGCAGTATTTT.

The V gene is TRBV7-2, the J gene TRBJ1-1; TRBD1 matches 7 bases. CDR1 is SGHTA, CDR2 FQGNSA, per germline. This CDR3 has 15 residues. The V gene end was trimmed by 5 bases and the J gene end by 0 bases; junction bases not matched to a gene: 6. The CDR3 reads CASSPRDSLNTEAFF. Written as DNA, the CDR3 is TGTGCCAGCAGCCCCAGGGACAGCCTGAACACTGAAGCTTTCTTT.